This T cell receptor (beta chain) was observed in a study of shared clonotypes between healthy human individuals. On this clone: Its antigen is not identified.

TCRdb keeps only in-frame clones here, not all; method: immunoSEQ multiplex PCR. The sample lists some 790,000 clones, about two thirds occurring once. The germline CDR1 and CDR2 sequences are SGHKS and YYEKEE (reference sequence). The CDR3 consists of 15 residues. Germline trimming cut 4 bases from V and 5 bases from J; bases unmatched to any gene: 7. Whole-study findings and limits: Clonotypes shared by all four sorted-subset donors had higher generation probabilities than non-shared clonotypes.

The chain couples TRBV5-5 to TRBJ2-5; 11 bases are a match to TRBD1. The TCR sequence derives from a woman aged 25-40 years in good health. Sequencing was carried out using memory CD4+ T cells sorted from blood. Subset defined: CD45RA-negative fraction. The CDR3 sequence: CASSAWTGGRETQYF. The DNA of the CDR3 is TGTGCCAGCAGCGCCTGGACAGGGGGCCGGGAGACCCAGTACTTC. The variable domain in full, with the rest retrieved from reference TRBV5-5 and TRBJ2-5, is DAGVTQSPTHLIKTRGQQVTLRCSPISGHKSVSWYQQVLGQGPQFIFQYYEKEERGRGNFPDRFSARQFPNYSSELNVNALLLGDSALYLCASSAWTGGRETQYFGPGTRLLVL.